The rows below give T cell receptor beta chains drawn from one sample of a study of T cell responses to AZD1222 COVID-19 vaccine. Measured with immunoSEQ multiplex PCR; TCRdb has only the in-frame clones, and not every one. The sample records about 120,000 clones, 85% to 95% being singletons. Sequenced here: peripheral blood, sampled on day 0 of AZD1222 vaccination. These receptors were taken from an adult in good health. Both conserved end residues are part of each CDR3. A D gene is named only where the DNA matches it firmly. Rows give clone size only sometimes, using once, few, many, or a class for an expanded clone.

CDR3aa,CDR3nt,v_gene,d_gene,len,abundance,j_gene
CASSREAGTGNEQYF,TGTGCCAGCTCAAGGGAGGCCGGGACAGGGAACGAGCAGTACTTC,TRBV18,TRBD1,15,-,TRBJ2-7
CASSRDRSSYNSPLHF,TGTGCCAGCTCCCGGGACAGGAGCTCCTATAATTCACCCCTCCACTTT,TRBV7-6,TRBD1,16,once,TRBJ1-6
CAWKGFGNQPQHF,TGTGCCTGGAAAGGTTTCGGTAATCAGCCCCAGCATTTT,TRBV30,-,13,-,TRBJ1-5
CATSQNGMGEQYF,TGTGCCACCAGCCAGAATGGTATGGGCGAGCAGTACTTC,TRBV15,-,13,-,TRBJ2-7
CASSLYGKEQYF,TGTGCCAGCAGCTTATACGGTAAAGAGCAGTACTTC,TRBV13,-,12,once,TRBJ2-7
CASSFQVWRGFLRAFF,TGTGCCAGCAGTTTTCAGGTTTGGCGGGGATTTTTGCGTGCTTTCTTT,TRBV28,-,16,-,TRBJ1-1
CASSTFRSGERNYTF,TGTGCCAGCAGTACTTTTCGTAGCGGGGAACGAAACTACACCTTC,TRBV28,-,15,-,TRBJ1-2
CASRGTENYGYTF,TGTGCCAGTAGGGGGACGGAAAACTATGGCTACACCTTC,TRBV19,-,13,-,TRBJ1-2
CAVRQEGAKNIQYF,TGTGCCGTTAGGCAGGAGGGGGCCAAAAACATTCAGTACTTC,TRBV6-5,-,14,-,TRBJ2-4
CATSDRTSGRSNEQYF,TGTGCCACCAGTGACCGTACTAGCGGGAGGTCAAACGAGCAGTACTTC,TRBV24-1,TRBD2,16,once,TRBJ2-7
CASSFLDYNEQFF,TGTGCCAGCAGTTTCTTGGACTACAATGAGCAGTTCTTC,TRBV28,-,13,once,TRBJ2-1
CASSLFPLGTGDQRRELFF,TGTGCCAGCAGCTTATTTCCCTTGGGGACAGGGGACCAGAGGCGGGAGCTGTTTTTT,TRBV7-3,TRBD1,19,once,TRBJ2-2
CASSTILWQAPSHF,TGTGCCAGTAGTACGATACTCTGGCAGGCCCCCTCGCATTTT,TRBV19,-,14,once,TRBJ1-5
CASSVAGTVGNTIYF,TGTGCCAGCAGTGTCGCCGGGACAGTCGGAAACACCATATATTTT,TRBV27,TRBD1,15,once,TRBJ1-3
CASSFGLDGTQYF,TGTGCCAGCAGCTTCGGACTAGACGGTACGCAGTATTTT,TRBV11-2,TRBD2,13,-,TRBJ2-3
CASKVGYTF,TGCGCCAGTAAGGTAGGCTACACCTTC,TRBV5-1,-,9,-,TRBJ1-2
CASSRDISGTEAFF,TGTGCCAGCAGCAGGGACATCTCAGGGACTGAAGCTTTCTTT,TRBV6-2/TRBV6-3,-,14,-,TRBJ1-1
CASSRPTSGRFDEQYF,TGTGCCAGTAGTAGACCTACGAGCGGGAGGTTCGACGAGCAGTACTTC,TRBV19,TRBD2,16,-,TRBJ2-7
CASSQGTGEQYF,TGCGCCAGCAGCCAAGGGACGGGCGAGCAGTACTTC,TRBV4-1,-,12,-,TRBJ2-7
CASSPPGQGPEAFF,TGTGCCAGCAGCCCCCCAGGACAGGGGCCTGAAGCTTTCTTT,TRBV7-6,TRBD1,14,-,TRBJ1-1
CASSVLPGTGGSGTEAFF,TGTGCCAGCAGTGTACTCCCCGGGACAGGGGGATCGGGCACTGAAGCTTTCTTT,TRBV28,TRBD1,18,-,TRBJ1-1
CASSRDRFIYNEQFF,TGTGCCAGCAGTCGGGACAGGTTCATTTACAATGAGCAGTTCTTC,TRBV2,TRBD1,15,once,TRBJ2-1
CASAGGQGHEQYF,TGCGCCAGCGCTGGTGGACAGGGGCACGAGCAGTACTTC,TRBV10-1,TRBD1,13,once,TRBJ2-7
CASSESGGANVLTF,TGTGCCAGCAGTGAGAGTGGAGGGGCCAACGTCCTGACTTTC,TRBV6-1,-,14,-,TRBJ2-6
CASSLGAGVEGEQYF,TGTGCCAGCAGCTTAGGGGCGGGAGTAGAGGGCGAGCAGTACTTC,TRBV7-2,TRBD2,15,once,TRBJ2-7
CATSDKGTEAFF,TGTGCCACCAGCGATAAGGGCACTGAAGCTTTCTTT,TRBV24-1,-,12,-,TRBJ1-1
CASSLTSATSTDTQYF,TGTGCCAGCAGCCTTACTAGCGCAACTAGCACAGATACGCAGTATTTT,TRBV6-2/TRBV6-3,TRBD2,16,once,TRBJ2-3
CASSQSWGGTQYF,TGTGCCAGCAGCCAATCCTGGGGAGGGACCCAGTACTTC,TRBV3-1/TRBV3-2,-,13,-,TRBJ2-5
CASTLRLALRETQYF,TGTGCCAGCACCCTGCGGCTAGCCTTAAGAGAGACCCAGTACTTC,TRBV3-1/TRBV3-2,-,15,-,TRBJ2-5
CATSRERGFWKLFF,TGTGCCACCAGCAGGGAACGGGGGTTTTGGAAACTGTTTTTT,TRBV15,-,14,-,TRBJ1-4
CASSESGGEDKQFF,TGCGCCAGCAGTGAGTCGGGGGGCGAAGATAAGCAGTTCTTC,TRBV10-1,-,14,-,TRBJ2-1
CATSLSGSLNNEQFF,TGTGCCACCAGCCTCAGCGGGAGTTTGAACAATGAGCAGTTCTTC,TRBV15,TRBD2,15,-,TRBJ2-1
CASSLSSGVYEQYF,TGTGCCAGCAGTTTATCTAGCGGGGTCTACGAGCAGTACTTC,TRBV27,TRBD2,14,-,TRBJ2-7
CASSFTTGGGSSYNEQFF,TGTGCCAGCAGTTTTACAACGGGAGGCGGAAGCTCCTACAATGAGCAGTTCTTC,TRBV28,TRBD2,18,-,TRBJ2-1
CASSPSGRDSSPLHF,TGTGCCAGCTCACCGAGCGGCCGCGACAGTTCACCCCTCCACTTT,TRBV18,-,15,-,TRBJ1-6